This paragraph reports one T cell receptor beta chain. No antigen is known for it. The data belong to a study of beta chain features in type 1 diabetes. CDR3 length equals 13 residues. CDR1 is SEHNR, CDR2 FQNEAQ, per germline (reference sequence). V was shortened by 5 bases and J by 0 bases, with 7 bases between the two germline ends. The study's findings and limits: When Type 1 diabetes patients were examined, their TCRB CDR3s proved moderately but significantly shorter in all four CD4+ subsets. The similarity of naive, central memory and Treg TCRB repertoires appeared greater among patients than among healthy donors.

All of the isolated RNA was reverse transcribed, so expressed TCRB transcripts were sequenced. The study sequenced naive, central memory and regulatory T cell samples to an average of about 3.6 million reads. Here immunoSEQ multiplex PCR was the method, and the copy in TCRdb shows in-frame clones only, minus some. The sample lists 200,000 to 300,000 clones, 11% to 15% seen once, with just under 0.02% in the top ten. The chain links TRBV7-9 to TRBJ1-1; D unclear. The sequenced sample was naive CD4+ T cells from blood. The sequence came from a young man with type 1 diabetes. The CDR3 sequence: CASSAQVNTEAFF. DNA of the CDR3: TGTGCCAGCAGCGCGCAAGTGAACACTGAAGCTTTCTTT.